These T cell receptor beta chains were read from a single sample in a study of blood T cell repertoires in COVID-19. Only in-frame clones appear in the TCRdb table, and some are missing; sequencing was by immunoSEQ multiplex PCR. This table holds more than 100,000 clones, over 75% found once. Sequencing input: peripheral blood. The receptors shown here come from a man older than 75 with acute or convalescent COVID-19. The conserved cysteine and the conserved F or W are not part of the CDR3 here. Expanded clones get a size class; other rows say once, few or many, or leave the size out.

NA TRBV3-1/TRBV3-2 ASSHAGDIQY
NA TRBV20-1 SASPADYSNQPQH
NA TRBV19 ASVDSYSNQPQH
NA TRBV5-1 ASSSSGTVNTEAF
once TRBV3-1/TRBV3-2 ASSQALGGVEQF
NA TRBV29-1 SVLGRGASPYGYT
NA TRBV15 ATSRDWPPSTNEKLF
NA TRBV7-6 ASSLEGGGDEKLF
NA TRBV4-1 ASSQSWTVANYGYT
NA TRBV11-2 ASSRDRNKNIQY
few TRBV10-3 AISLKGQGPYEQY
once TRBV10-3 AISDPGGGSPLH
NA TRBV5-1 ASSSRTGDGYT
NA TRBV27 ASSRGSTGTYGGYT
NA TRBV13 ASSLSGVTKNYGYT
NA TRBV9 ASSPWPSTDTQY
NA TRBV7-8 ASSLGGVETQY
NA TRBV18 ASSPYRTGDNEQF
NA TRBV29-1 SVERGIGEKLF
NA TRBV5-1 ARSSGQGRGETEAF
NA TRBV7-2 ASSSWTANTGELF
NA TRBV5-1 ASSLDAEIYEQY
NA TRBV7-2 ASSLAREGGYT
NA TRBV5-1 ASSLPGQNPMNTEAF
once TRBV7-8 ASSQTVGQGTSGTYEQY
NA TRBV10-3 AIRTGGYGYT
NA TRBV6-5 ASREPGGNYGYT
NA TRBV19 ASSIIAGTITDTQY
NA TRBV19 ASSIRGQGPNQPQH
NA TRBV6-5 ASSRDFDQPQH
NA TRBV28 ASSPQGTPNTEAF
NA TRBV6-2/TRBV6-3 ASTPTWKSYGYT